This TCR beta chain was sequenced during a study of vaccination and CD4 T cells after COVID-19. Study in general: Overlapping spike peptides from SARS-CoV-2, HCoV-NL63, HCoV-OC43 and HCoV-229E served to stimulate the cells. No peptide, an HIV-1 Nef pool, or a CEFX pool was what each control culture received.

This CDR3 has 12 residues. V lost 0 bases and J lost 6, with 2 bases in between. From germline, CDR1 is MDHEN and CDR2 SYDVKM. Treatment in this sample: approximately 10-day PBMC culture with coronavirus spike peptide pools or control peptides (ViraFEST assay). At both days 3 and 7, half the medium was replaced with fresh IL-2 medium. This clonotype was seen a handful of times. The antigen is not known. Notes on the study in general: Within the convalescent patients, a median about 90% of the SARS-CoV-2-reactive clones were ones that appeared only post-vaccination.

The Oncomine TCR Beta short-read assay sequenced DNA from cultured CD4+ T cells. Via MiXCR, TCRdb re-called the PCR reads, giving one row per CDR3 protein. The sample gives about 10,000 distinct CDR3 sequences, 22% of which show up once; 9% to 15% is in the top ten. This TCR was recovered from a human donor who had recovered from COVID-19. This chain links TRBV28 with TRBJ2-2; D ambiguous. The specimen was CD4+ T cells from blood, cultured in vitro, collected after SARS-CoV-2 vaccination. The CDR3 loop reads CASSLWAGELFF. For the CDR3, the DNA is TGTGCCAGCAGTTTATGGGCCGGGGAGCTGTTTTTT.